This T cell receptor beta chain was profiled in a study of blood T cell repertoires in COVID-19. Authors' analysis steps: Counts of nucleated cells, estimated from reference gene primer amplification, were obtained. Profiling relied on immunoSEQ multiplex PCR, and the TCRdb table lists in-frame clones only, not all of them. From that table come the V and J calls and clone size; the DNA was used to work out D and trimming. The sample carries 150,000 to 160,000 clones, roughly 84% recorded once. Germline V gene data show CDR1 as SGHTA and CDR2 as FQGNSA. V was pared by 3 bases and J by 8 bases, with 10 bases between. CDR3 length: 12 residues.

This TCR was sampled from a man aged 55 to 69 with COVID-19, enrolled during active disease. The sample consisted of peripheral blood. The chain carries TRBV7-2 and TRBJ1-2; D unclear. CDR3 nucleotides: TGTGCCAGCAGCTTTATGGAGCCCGGCTACACCTTC. This sequence encodes CASSFMEPGYTF.